This is a list of T cell receptor beta chains from one sample in a study of lymphopenia after photon versus proton radiotherapy. Generated by immunoSEQ multiplex PCR, the TCRdb table keeps only in-frame clones and is missing some. The table has fewer than 35,000 clones, 89% seen once. Sequences were derived from peripheral blood, sampled from a patient treated with proton-based radiotherapy. The receptors stem from a woman between 65 and 79 years old with pancreatic cancer. Some clones in this sample may be carry-over from other donors' samples. Both conserved end residues are part of each CDR3. D genes are given only for firm matches. Only some rows state a clone size, as once, few, many or a class for expanded clones.

clone_size j_call d_call v_call cdr3_aa cdr3_nt
NA TRBJ2-5 TRBD1 TRBV11-2 CASSPNRGLETQYF TGTGCCAGCAGCCCGAACAGGGGGTTGGAGACCCAGTACTTC
NA TRBJ1-3 NA TRBV28 CASSLGRIGNTIYF TGTGCCAGCAGTTTAGGTCGGATTGGAAACACCATATATTTT
NA TRBJ1-6 NA TRBV6-5 CASSYSGQYTSPLHF TGTGCCAGCAGTTACTCGGGCCAGTACACTTCACCCCTCCACTTT
NA TRBJ2-7 NA TRBV27 CASSLIALSSYEQYF TGTGCCAGCAGTTTGATAGCGCTCAGCTCCTACGAGCAGTACTTC
NA TRBJ2-2 TRBD2 TRBV7-2 CASTRPSSGSGELFF TGTGCCAGCACTCGGCCATCTAGCGGGAGTGGGGAGCTGTTTTTT
NA TRBJ1-5 NA TRBV21-1 CASSKVRENQPQHF TGTGCCAGCAGCAAAGTGCGGGAAAATCAGCCCCAGCATTTT
NA TRBJ2-1 TRBD1 TRBV29-1 CSVSEQGARGEQFF TGCAGCGTTTCCGAACAGGGGGCTAGGGGTGAGCAGTTCTTC
once TRBJ2-5 NA TRBV7-8 CASSLAPRETQYF TGTGCCAGCAGCTTAGCCCCCCGTGAGACCCAGTACTTC
once TRBJ2-7 TRBD1 TRBV6-1 CASSRDRSSYKQYF TGTGCCAGCAGTCGGGACAGGTCCTCCTACAAGCAGTACTTC
once TRBJ1-1 NA TRBV11-2 CASSLEGALNAFF TGTGCCAGCAGCTTAGAGGGGGCGCTTAACGCTTTCTTT
few TRBJ2-7 TRBD1 TRBV7-2 CASTLGRGSYEQYF TGTGCCAGCACCCTGGGCAGGGGGTCCTACGAGCAGTACTTC
NA TRBJ2-7 NA TRBV27 CASSLSQAMGNEQYF TGTGCCAGCAGTTTATCGCAGGCCATGGGGAACGAGCAGTACTTC
NA TRBJ2-5 NA TRBV7-2 CASSRDRGPETQYF TGTGCCAGCAGCCGAGACCGGGGTCCAGAGACCCAGTACTTC
NA TRBJ1-4 NA TRBV5-4 CASSSKAATNEKLFF TGTGCCAGCAGCTCCAAGGCCGCAACTAATGAAAAACTGTTTTTT
NA TRBJ2-5 TRBD1 TRBV7-2 CASSATGAETQYF TGTGCCAGCAGCGCTACAGGGGCCGAGACCCAGTACTTC
NA TRBJ1-1 TRBD1 TRBV23-1 CASSQSGRGPNTEAFF TGCGCCAGCAGTCAATCGGGGAGGGGGCCGAACACTGAAGCTTTCTTT
NA TRBJ2-3 TRBD2 TRBV29-1 CSVVRLAGGTDTQYF TGCAGCGTTGTAAGACTAGCGGGAGGCACAGATACGCAGTATTTT
NA TRBJ2-7 NA TRBV2 CASRQDPGFGEQYF TGTGCCAGCAGGCAGGACCCCGGTTTCGGCGAGCAGTACTTC
once TRBJ2-3 TRBD2 TRBV19 CASSFGLAERGSQYF TGTGCCAGTAGCTTTGGACTAGCGGAGAGGGGTTCGCAGTATTTT
once TRBJ2-3 NA TRBV18 CASSQETDTQYF TGTGCCAGCTCACAGGAAACGGATACGCAGTATTTT
NA TRBJ2-1 NA TRBV5-4 CASSLDQVREQFF TGTGCCAGCAGCTTGGATCAGGTCAGGGAGCAGTTCTTC
NA TRBJ2-1 NA TRBV18 CASSPPQGGSSYNEQFF TGTGCCAGCTCACCACCCCAGGGCGGTAGCTCCTACAATGAGCAGTTCTTC
NA TRBJ1-1 NA TRBV2 CASSVSSEAFF TGTGCCAGCAGTGTGTCCAGTGAAGCTTTCTTT
NA TRBJ2-7 NA TRBV4-1 CASSQAETDYEQYF TGCGCCAGCAGCCAAGCAGAGACTGATTACGAGCAGTACTTC
once TRBJ2-2 NA TRBV10-2 CASRTENTGELFF TGCGCCAGTAGGACAGAGAACACCGGGGAGCTGTTTTTT
NA TRBJ2-7 TRBD2 TRBV6-4 CASSDSILARYEQYF TGTGCCAGCAGTGACTCGATACTAGCGAGGTACGAGCAGTACTTC